The rows below give T cell receptor beta chains drawn from one sample of a study of T cell responses to AZD1222 COVID-19 vaccine. The table came from immunoSEQ multiplex PCR; TCRdb's copy has only in-frame clones and leaves some out. Here the sample spans about 110,000 clones, roughly 90% being singletons. Material: peripheral blood, obtained on day 0 of AZD1222 vaccination. These receptors were collected from an adult in good health. Each CDR3 is given with its conserved first and last residue. The order of the fields is J gene, V gene, CDR3 protein.

j_call: TRBJ2-7
v_call: TRBV3-1/TRBV3-2
cdr3_aa: CASSFGTSGLEQYF

j_call: TRBJ2-3
v_call: TRBV7-8
cdr3_aa: CASSLLATSTDTQYF

j_call: TRBJ2-1
v_call: TRBV6-4
cdr3_aa: CASSDQTGSKQFF

j_call: TRBJ2-2
v_call: TRBV7-2
cdr3_aa: CASSLGGPAGELFF

j_call: TRBJ2-7
v_call: TRBV4-1
cdr3_aa: CASSQTGRGENEQYF

j_call: TRBJ2-5
v_call: TRBV29-1
cdr3_aa: CSVVRTDKTQYF

j_call: TRBJ1-5
v_call: TRBV30
cdr3_aa: CAWSTGGRQPQHF

j_call: TRBJ2-5
v_call: TRBV10-3
cdr3_aa: CAIGSSGETQYF

j_call: TRBJ1-2
v_call: TRBV28
cdr3_aa: CASSSQTGGSGYTF

j_call: TRBJ2-1
v_call: TRBV7-3
cdr3_aa: CASSETSGGSYNEQFF

j_call: TRBJ1-2
v_call: TRBV3-1/TRBV3-2
cdr3_aa: CATHRELYYGYTF

j_call: TRBJ2-1
v_call: TRBV9
cdr3_aa: CASSAGQGYGDEQFF

j_call: TRBJ1-2
v_call: TRBV19
cdr3_aa: CASSINYEGGYTF

j_call: TRBJ2-5
v_call: TRBV6-1
cdr3_aa: CASSEPLLDRVKETQYF

j_call: TRBJ2-2
v_call: TRBV7-2
cdr3_aa: CASRKRGDTGELFF

j_call: TRBJ2-5
v_call: TRBV5-4
cdr3_aa: CASSPSGSPQETQYF

j_call: TRBJ1-3
v_call: TRBV18
cdr3_aa: CASSPQASSGNTIYF

j_call: TRBJ2-2
v_call: TRBV5-1
cdr3_aa: CASSFREPGELFF

j_call: TRBJ1-1
v_call: TRBV6-5
cdr3_aa: CASRGGQLNTEAFF

j_call: TRBJ2-6
v_call: TRBV24-1
cdr3_aa: CATSDQRQRTLSGANVLTF

j_call: TRBJ2-1
v_call: TRBV5-1
cdr3_aa: CASSWADVSYNEQFF

j_call: TRBJ2-7
v_call: TRBV25-1
cdr3_aa: CASRTDSSYEQYF